This paragraph reports one T cell receptor beta chain. This clonotype was seen more than once but under ten times. The clone's antigen remains unknown. Base qualities were left out, and no much larger clone turns up one base away. Libraries of naive CD8 T cells were built from approximately 20,000 to 980,000 sorted cells, with 10%, 30% or 50% of the purified RNA used. On a BD FACSAria II, naive CD8 T cells were FACS-sorted as CD8+CD4-CCR7+CD45RA+ and collected into RLT Plus buffer. To test detection sensitivity, Jurkat RNA equal to approximately 10 TCR copies was added to samples of about 17,000-1,100,000 naive CD8 T cells. CD8 T cells were enriched using RosetteSep CD8+ T Cell Enrichment Cocktail and Ficoll-Paque, and the enriched cells then underwent ACK red cell lysis. The germline ends are 21 bases apart after V is trimmed by 4 bases and J by 2 bases. The CDR3 runs 17 amino acids, cysteine and phenylalanine included. Kept here is only the CDR3 DNA, which spans 51 bases and is read in frame from base 1. Reading the germline V gene gives CDR1 MGHDK and CDR2 SYGVNS.

This sample is drawn from a study of molecular identifiers for immune sequencing clone quantification (dated 2018 in TCRdb). At the level of the whole study: For a replicate experiment, RNA from 20,000 or 100,000 naive CD8 T cells was divided into five aliquots, of which four were sequenced. The study was a methods study using CD8 T cells to benchmark molecular-identifier clustering-based TCR repertoire sequencing (MIDCIRS) and TCR RNA copy counting. Beyond this particular receptor, the publication reports: Naive libraries contained spiked-in Jurkat TCR RNA (around eleven copies' worth), which is not part of the donor repertoire. A single cell's worth of spiked-in Jurkat TCR RNA was reported detectable even among one million naive CD8 T cells. In CMV-specific effector cells, clones with more than 20 RNA copies accounted for over 99% of molecules, whereas in naive cells such clones accounted for under 1%. When barcode sub-clustering was not used, chimeric consensus sequences inflated TCR diversity, with chimeras reaching as high as 47%. Modeling gave about three recovered TCR RNA copies per cell versus approximately 11 by digital PCR, implying about 30% capture efficiency. Highly expanded clone sizes could be underestimated if identical TCR molecules share a barcode.

To prepare the library, PCR was applied. The data were produced on a NextSeq 500. Bulk TCR libraries were generated as previously described, with the TCR primers listed in Table S5 used. Purification of total RNA was performed with the Qiagen AllPrep DNA/RNA kit. Before any analysis, reads coming from multiple sequencing runs of the same library were combined into one pool. Regarding the original processing steps: Reads were retained only if their TCR constant sequence matched exactly, and those retained reads were trimmed to 150 nt and grouped according to their 12-nt molecular barcodes. Reads in each barcode group were sub-clustered using a 15% Levenshtein threshold, and a quality-weighted consensus sequence was built for each RNA molecule. Non-functional sequences were excluded, and lower-count sequences lying one edit away from another sequence were also excluded. Barcode sub-clusters with fewer than 20% of the maximum read count were removed, based on fitting two negative binomial distributions. Using fastp at Q25 and MiXCR, TCRdb reprocessed the public reads and kept productive beta chains. All rows with the same CDR3 protein become a single entry with the most common DNA and genes. TCRdb, not the authors, supplied the V and J calls. Counted in this sample were about 100,000 distinct CDR3 sequences; 36% of them appeared once. The ten top clones hold 4% to 5% of the sample.

The source of this sequence is a human donor in good health. Some libraries in this study had Jurkat cell RNA spiked in. Rearrangement joined TRBV25-1 to TRBJ2-7, with TRBD1 as a weak D call on 7 bases. The material sequenced was naive CD8+ T cells from blood, with Jurkat cell RNA spiked in. The cell subset or site label for this specimen denotes: FACS-sorted CD8+CD4-CCR7+CD45RA+ naive T cells. DNA sequence: TGTGCCAGCAGTGGACTCCACCGGCGGGACAGAACCTACGAGCAGTACTTC. Its protein reads: CASSGLHRRDRTYEQYF.